Included here is one T cell receptor beta chain sequence, with context. CDR1 and CDR2 (germline): SGHAT, FQNNGV. V was shortened by 1 base and J by 0 bases, with 12 bases between the two germline ends. This CDR3 is built from 16 residues. The data were taken from a study of T-cell memory formation after mild COVID-19. TCRdb re-called the 5' RACE reads through MiXCR, storing one row per CDR3 protein. The repertoire has 350,000 to 500,000 distinct CDR3 sequences, about 22% of them found once; the top ten carry about 12%. The chain uses TRBV11-2 and TRBJ1-1; D gene ambiguous. The clonotype comes from an adult woman who had mild COVID-19 (a few samples of this study predate the infection). Cell type and time point are not known. Sequencing was done on a sample of PBMCs or a T cell subset sorted from them (not recorded which). CDR3 nucleotide sequence: TGTGCCAGCAGCTTAGTGTGGACGGGATTGAACACTGAAGCTTTCTTT. Encoded protein: CASSLVWTGLNTEAFF.